This TCR beta chain was sequenced for a study of radiation and T cells in renal cell carcinoma. With respect to this clone: Its antigen remains unidentified.

Study outcomes and limitations: Top tumor clonotypes rose in blood 2 weeks post-radiation, then contracted.

Profiling relied on immunoSEQ multiplex PCR, and the TCRdb table lists in-frame clones only, not all of them. Here the sample spans roughly 130,000 clones, about 88% being singletons. The time point is: blood 2 weeks post-SBRT. Stated treatment: 15 Gy SBRT to primary tumor, nephrectomy 4 weeks later. Radiation-treated patients gave blood at baseline, week 2 and week 4. The tumor was a clear cell renal cell carcinoma. Germline CDR1 reads SGHTA; CDR2 reads FQGNSA. V was pared by 0 bases and J by 5 bases, with 0 bases of the junction left unmatched. The CDR3 sequence is 15 residues long. The chain couples TRBV7-2 to TRBJ2-2, with TRBD1 matching over 10 bases. Specimen: blood, collected from a patient whose treatment included radiotherapy and nephrectomy. This sequence was found in an older woman with renal cell carcinoma. CDR3 region: CASSLAGQGTGELFF. CDR3 in DNA: TGTGCCAGCAGCTTAGCGGGACAGGGGACCGGGGAGCTGTTTTTT.